One sample yielded the 23 T cell receptor beta chains listed below, sequenced in a study of T-cell memory formation after mild COVID-19. One entry per CDR3 protein results from TCRdb running MiXCR on the 5' RACE reads. This sample has 75,000 to 95,000 distinct CDR3 sequences, with 10% to 15% found just once. The sample taken for sequencing was PBMCs or a T cell subset sorted from them (not recorded which). Receptor source: an adult woman who had mild COVID-19 (a few samples of this study predate the infection). Cell type and time point are not known.

The V and J genes are TRBV4-3 and TRBJ2-6; 7 nucleotides line up with TRBD1. Trimming took 5 bases from V and 3 from J; bases not matched to a gene: 16. The CDR3 is made up of 19 amino acids. The V gene's germline CDR1 is LGHNA and CDR2 YSLEER. The CDR3: CASSSSTGSEFLGANVLTF. The CDR3 bases are TGCGCCAGCAGCTCTTCGACAGGGTCCGAATTCCTTGGGGCCAACGTCCTGACTTTC.

This clonotype occurred many times. The chain couples TRBV20-1 to TRBJ2-5, with 8 bases matching TRBD1. J gave up 3 bases and V 6 bases, and 3 bases lay outside the gene matches. This CDR3 has 12 amino acids. Germline V gene sequence: CDR1 DFQATT, CDR2 SNEGSKA (reference sequence). CDR3 amino acids: CSAQGAEETQYF. The DNA for the CDR3 is TGCAGTGCGCAGGGGGCTGAAGAGACCCAGTACTTC.

This sequence joins TRBV7-2 and TRBJ2-7; D unclear. Per germline, CDR1 SGHTA and CDR2 FQGNSA. The CDR3 contains 13 residues. V was trimmed by 2 bases and J by 3 bases, leaving 8 bases between them. The CDR3 sequence is CASSLSDGYEQYF. The CDR3 region has the DNA TGTGCCAGCAGCTTATCTGACGGCTACGAGCAGTACTTC.

This clonotype was recorded a few times. The chain has TRBV25-1 and TRBJ2-7; D gene ambiguous. This CDR3 region has 10 residues. Germline loops: CDR1 MGHDK, CDR2 SYGVNS. The V gene lost 4 bases and the J gene lost 6 bases, with 4 bases spanning the gap. CDR3 DNA: TGTGCCAGCAGTGTGGGCGAGCAGTACTTC. Translating gives CASSVGEQYF.

This clonotype has more than one count but fewer than ten. The chain uses TRBV5-5 and TRBJ1-5; weak D call: TRBD1 (6 bases). This CDR3 region has 16 residues. Trimming took off 4 bases at V and 0 bases at J, with 14 bases between the two ends. Germline-derived CDR1 and CDR2 are SGHKS and YYEKEE (reference sequence). For the CDR3, the DNA is TGTGCCAGCAGCGTGGAGGGGGTAAATAGCAATCAGCCCCAGCATTTT. It specifies CASSVEGVNSNQPQHF.

This sequence joins TRBV12-3 or TRBV12-4 and TRBJ2-7, with 9 bases that match TRBD1. V gave up 6 bases and J gave up 3 bases; unmatched junction bases: 3. The CDR3 extends over 13 amino acids. This CDR3 is CASRVTGGYEQYF. CDR3 nucleotide sequence: TGTGCCAGCAGGGTGACAGGGGGCTACGAGCAGTACTTC.

The rearrangement joins TRBV27 to TRBJ2-1, with D perhaps TRBD1 or TRBD2 (5 bases each). Trimming stripped 6 bases from V and 5 bases from J, with 17 bases between. Looked up from germline, CDR1 is MNHEY and CDR2 is SMNVEV (reference sequence). The CDR3 runs 15 residues. CDR3 loop: CASSPIQLGHNEQFF. CDR3 nucleotide sequence: TGTGCCAGCAGCCCGATTCAGCTGGGACACAATGAGCAGTTCTTC.

This clonotype has just one count. The V call is TRBV29-1, the J call TRBJ2-2, with TRBD1 matching 10 bases. CDR3 length equals 15 residues. CDR1 SQVTM and CDR2 ANQGSEA come from the germline V gene. Trimming at V came to 8 bases and at J to 4 bases, leaving 10 bases not matched to a gene. In DNA, the CDR3 is TGCAGCATCGGAGCGGGGACAGGGGTCACCGGGGAGCTGTTTTTT. Translating gives CSIGAGTGVTGELFF.

The chain couples TRBV27 to TRBJ2-3, with a possible D match to TRBD2 (5 bases). V was clipped by 2 bases and J by 2 bases, with 11 bases between them. CDR1 and CDR2 (germline): MNHEY, SMNVEV (reference sequence). The CDR3 runs 15 residues. The CDR3 sequence: CASSLVPGNTDTQYF. The DNA of the CDR3 is TGTGCCAGCAGTTTAGTTCCCGGGAACACAGATACGCAGTATTTT.

This clonotype was counted between two and nine times. V usage is TRBV27 and J usage is TRBJ1-1, with 9 bases aligning to TRBD1. Unmatched junction bases numbered 12, after V lost 4 bases and J lost 6 bases. Per the germline V gene, CDR1 is MNHEY and CDR2 is SMNVEV (reference sequence). There are 16 residues in the CDR3. CDR3 nucleotides: TGTGCCAGCAGTTCCCGGACAGGGGAATTGGGGGCTGAAGCTTTCTTT. This encodes CASSSRTGELGAEAFF.

About this clonotype itself: One end of the junction varies from germline; a read error may be responsible. The CDR3 DNA reads TGTGCGAGCACCGGCGGTTACCAAGAGACCCAGTACTTC. It specifies CASTGGYQETQYF. The rearrangement joins TRBV7-9 to TRBJ2-5; D remains ambiguous. CDR1 and CDR2 (germline): SEHNR, FQNEAQ (reference sequence). This CDR3 comprises 13 residues.

The V gene is TRBV5-1, the J gene TRBJ2-7, with TRBD1 as a possible D gene (6 bases). This CDR3 is 14 amino acids long. Germline V CDR1 and CDR2: SGHRS, YFSETQ. Deletions cut 0 bases from V and 5 bases from J, with 12 bases between. The CDR3 DNA is TGCGCCAGCAGCTTGGGTCAGGGGATCGACGAGCAGTACTTC. It translates to CASSLGQGIDEQYF.

The V and J genes are TRBV15 and TRBJ1-2; D is uncertain. Trimming removed 0 bases from V and 5 bases from J, with 13 bases in between. Per the germline V gene, CDR1 is LNHNV and CDR2 is YYDKDF (reference sequence). CDR3 length: 15 residues. For the CDR3, the DNA is TGTGCCACCAGCAGAGAACCGGACTCTTCATATGGCTACACCTTC. Protein product: CATSREPDSSYGYTF.

This clonotype was observed a few times. This chain joins TRBV7-3 and TRBJ2-1; tentatively, D is TRBD2 (6 bases). The CDR3 has 15 residues. The germline V gene has CDR1 SGHTA and CDR2 FQGTGA. The germline V and J ends were trimmed by 5 bases and 8 bases, with 19 bases remaining between them. Here the CDR3 DNA reads TGTGCCAGCAGCATAAACGGGGGATTTAGCTATGAGCAGTTCTTC. This encodes CASSINGGFSYEQFF.

This clonotype was seen ten or more times. The V call is TRBV20-1, the J call TRBJ2-5; 9 nucleotides line up with TRBD1. This CDR3 contains 15 residues. Germline CDR1 reads DFQATT; CDR2 reads SNEGSKA (reference sequence). V gave up 2 bases and J gave up 4 bases; unmatched junction bases: 8. This CDR3 is CSARPLHRGRETQYF. The CDR3 nucleotides are TGCAGTGCTAGACCCCTGCACAGGGGGCGAGAGACCCAGTACTTC.

This clonotype has just a few counts. The CDR3 reads CASSLTGDDGYTF. DNA of the CDR3: TGTGCCAGCAGCCTGACAGGGGACGATGGCTACACCTTC. The chain is built from TRBV7-6 and TRBJ1-2; TRBD1 matches 8 bases. Per the germline V gene, CDR1 is SGHVS and CDR2 is FNYEAQ. This CDR3 comprises 13 residues. J gave up 6 bases and V 5 bases, and 5 bases lay outside the gene matches.

The CDR3 DNA follows: TGTGCCAGCAGCTCGCCAGGGACTACATTGCTCAGCACAGATACGCAGTATTTT. Its protein is CASSSPGTTLLSTDTQYF. This chain links TRBV7-9 with TRBJ2-3; 7 positions match TRBD2. Germline assignment: CDR1 SEHNR and CDR2 FQNEAQ (reference sequence). CDR3 length equals 18 residues. The junction had 13 bases not matched to a gene; V was cut back by 4 bases and J by 0 bases. The entire variable domain, with the rest obtained from reference TRBV7-9 and TRBJ2-3, is as follows: DTGVSQNPRHKITKRGQNVTFRCDPISEHNRLYWYRQTLGQGPEFLTYFQNEAQLEKSRLLSDRFSAERPKGSFSTLEIQRTEQGDSAMYLCASSSPGTTLLSTDTQYFGPGTRLTVL.

This clonotype was counted between two and nine times. This chain uses TRBV3-1 with TRBJ2-7; no definite D call. The CDR3 covers 14 residues. The V and J ends lost 2 bases and 2 bases respectively, with 10 bases between them. CDR1 is LGHDT, CDR2 YNNKEL, per germline (reference sequence). CDR3 sequence: CASSQSLVAYEQYF. CDR3 bases: TGTGCCAGCAGCCAATCCCTGGTGGCCTACGAGCAGTACTTC.

The chain joins TRBV7-6 to TRBJ2-5; D is perhaps TRBD1 (5 bases). The CDR3 is 15 residues long. V was shortened by 4 bases and J by 2 bases, with 14 bases between the two germline ends. Germline lookup yields CDR1 SGHVS and CDR2 FNYEAQ. CDR3 amino acids: CASSYAPQVQETQYF. The CDR3 DNA sequence: TGTGCCAGCAGCTACGCCCCACAGGTACAAGAGACCCAGTACTTC.

The genes are TRBV5-1 and TRBJ1-1; TRBD1 matches 8 bases. V lost 4 bases and J lost 2; bases outside the gene matches: 4. In germline, CDR1 is SGHRS, CDR2 YFSETQ. CDR3 length: 14 amino acids. DNA for the CDR3: TGCGCCAGCAGCGGAGGACAGGGCAACACTGAAGCTTTCTTT. Encoded protein: CASSGGQGNTEAFF.

This clonotype occurred a few times. V usage is TRBV5-1 and J usage is TRBJ2-2, with 8 bases matching TRBD2. Germline-derived CDR1 and CDR2 are SGHRS and YFSETQ. After removal of 4 bases from V and 5 bases from J, the junction contained 10 bases not matched to a gene. The CDR3 is 16 residues long. In nucleotides, the CDR3 is TGCGCCAGCAGCGTGGCCCCAGCGGGGGAGACCGGGGAGCTGTTTTTT. Protein: CASSVAPAGETGELFF.

This chain uses TRBV6-2 or TRBV6-3 with TRBJ2-1, with TRBD2 matching 8 bases. There are 16 residues in the CDR3. Germline CDR1 reads MNHEY; CDR2 reads SVGEGT. Losses at the gene ends were 2 bases for V and 2 bases for J; bases not matched to a gene: 5. CDR3: CASSYGAGAAYNEQFF. The DNA for the CDR3 is TGTGCCAGCAGTTACGGAGCGGGAGCTGCCTACAATGAGCAGTTCTTC.

CDR3 DNA sequence: TGTGCCAGCTCACCAGCAAAGGGCCTCAGTCAGCCCCAGCATTTT. Translation: CASSPAKGLSQPQHF. The V gene is TRBV18, the J gene TRBJ1-5; D remains unclear. The germline V gene encodes CDR1 KGHSH and CDR2 LQKENI. The CDR3 runs 15 residues. The V and J ends lost 2 bases and 6 bases respectively, with 14 bases between them.